The rows below give T cell receptor beta chains drawn from one sample of a study of spatial heterogeneity in lung cancer. MiXCR, run by TCRdb on the 5' RACE reads, gives a single entry per CDR3 protein. Of 4,000 or so distinct CDR3 sequences listed, around 6.7% are singletons. Here the sequenced sample was normal lung tissue next to the tumor, taken at surgery. All receptors come from a male donor with early-stage non-small cell lung cancer. The CDR3 runs from the conserved cysteine through the conserved F or W. The D gene is left open where the match is weak. Rows give clone size only sometimes, using once, few, many, or a class for an expanded clone.

V gene	J gene	D gene	clone size	CDR3 protein	CDR3 DNA
TRBV7-2	TRBJ1-5	.	many	CASSFSGTGSNQPQHF	TGTGCCAGCAGCTTCAGTGGGACTGGGAGCAATCAGCCCCAGCATTTT
TRBV11-1	TRBJ2-3	TRBD1	.	CASSSGTGGNTDTQYF	TGTGCCAGCAGCTCCGGGACAGGCGGCAACACAGATACGCAGTATTTT
TRBV6-1	TRBJ1-1	.	many	CASNLNGKTEAFF	TGTGCCAGCAATCTGAACGGAAAGACTGAAGCTTTCTTT
TRBV5-1	TRBJ2-2	TRBD1	many	CASSKRTGQGDGELFF	TGCGCCAGCAGCAAGCGTACTGGACAGGGAGACGGGGAGCTGTTTTTT
TRBV18	TRBJ1-2	.	medium-sized	CASSPQGQNYGYTF	TGTGCCAGCTCACCACAAGGACAGAACTATGGCTACACCTTC
TRBV7-2	TRBJ1-1	TRBD1	medium-sized	CASSSMGQGYTEAFF	TGTGCCAGCAGCTCCATGGGACAGGGGTACACTGAAGCTTTCTTT
TRBV30	TRBJ2-5	TRBD1	.	CAWTGQQETQYF	TGTGCCTGGACGGGACAGCAAGAGACCCAGTACTTC
TRBV14	TRBJ2-5	TRBD2	few	CASSHGTRIFQETQYF	TGTGCCAGCAGCCACGGGACTAGGATCTTCCAAGAGACCCAGTACTTC
TRBV24-1	TRBJ1-1	.	many	CATSDLYGEAFF	TGTGCCACCAGTGATTTGTACGGTGAAGCTTTCTTT
TRBV3-2	TRBJ1-2	.	.	CASSRSLRGGDYGYTF	TGTGCCAGCAGCCGATCTCTGAGGGGAGGCGACTATGGCTACACCTTC